The 21 T cell receptor beta chains below all came from one sample that was sequenced in a study of glioma-infiltrating T cells. TCR alpha and beta CDR3 regions were amplified from RNA using iRepertoire nested multiplex PCR. One entry per CDR3 protein results from TCRdb running MiXCR on the multiplex PCR reads. Among about 130,000 distinct CDR3 sequences listed, under 30% were seen once. Sequencing input: glioma tissue, nonneoplastic brain tissue, or PBMCs (not recorded which). These receptors originate from a human donor with low-grade glioma or glioblastoma, undergoing nonglioma brain surgery, or in good health (not recorded which).

The chain employs TRBV4-2 and TRBJ1-5; D is perhaps TRBD1 (5 bases). CDR3 length equals 15 residues. Trimming left V 0 bases short and J 7 bases short, with 13 bases between. Germline V gene sequence: CDR1 LGHNA, CDR2 YNFKEQ. The CDR3 coding sequence is TGTGCCAGCAGCCAAGATCCAGCGCGGGGCCAGCCCCAGCATTTT. Its protein is CASSQDPARGQPQHF.

The rearrangement uses TRBV7-9 and TRBJ2-1, with 11 nucleotides matching TRBD2. CDR1 is SEHNR, CDR2 FQNEAQ, per germline (reference sequence). The CDR3 totals 15 residues. Trimming removed 5 bases from V and 9 bases from J; junction bases left unmatched: 9. In nucleotides, the CDR3 is TGTGCCAGCAGCCTCTTTAGCGGGGGGGCGACTGAGCAGTTCTTC. It codes for CASSLFSGGATEQFF.

This chain uses TRBV4-1 with TRBJ1-2; tentatively, D is TRBD1 (5 bases). The V gene's germline CDR1 is MGHRA and CDR2 YSYEKL. This CDR3 is 15 amino acids long. Trimming stripped 1 base from V and 4 bases from J, with 13 bases between. CDR3 bases: TGCGCCAGCAGCCAAGCTCACCAGGGATCCTATGGCTACACCTTC. Its translation is CASSQAHQGSYGYTF.

As concerns this clonotype: No conserved phenylalanine or tryptophan ends this CDR3, so it is likely a read error. The chain links TRBV7-2 to TRBJ2-1, with TRBD2 identical over 8 bases. CDR1 and CDR2 from the germline V gene are SGHTA and FQGNSA. After removal of 7 bases from V and 7 bases from J, the junction contained 9 bases not matched to a gene. This CDR3 region has 14 residues. The CDR3 loop reads CASTQGLAVNEQFL. DNA for the CDR3: TGTGCCAGCACCCAAGGACTAGCCGTGAATGAGCAGTTCCTC.

This clonotype was seen at least ten times. This chain uses TRBV7-9 with TRBJ2-7, with 11 bases identical to TRBD2. V dropped 5 bases and J dropped 3; count of bases not matched to a gene: 6. The CDR3 loop spans 15 amino acids. From germline, CDR1 is SEHNR and CDR2 FQNEAQ (reference sequence). The CDR3 sequence is CASSLYGLAGYEQYV. The CDR3 nucleotides read TGTGCCAGCAGCCTCTACGGACTAGCGGGCTACGAGCAGTACGTC.

The chain recombines TRBV6-6 with TRBJ2-1; no firm D call. Per the germline V gene, CDR1 is MNHNY and CDR2 is SVGAGI (reference sequence). With 2 bases removed from V and 0 bases from J, the gap between germline ends came to 8 bases. The CDR3 is made up of 15 amino acids. In DNA form, the CDR3 reads TGTGCCAGCAGTTACGCCTTGAGCTCCTACAATGAGCAGTTCTTC. It translates to CASSYALSSYNEQFF.

Worth noting for this clonotype: With a much larger clone just one base away, this may be a read error. CDR3 DNA sequence: TGCAGTGCTAATCGGTGGATCAACACTGAAGCTTTCTTT. Its translation is CSANRWINTEAFF. V is TRBV20-1 and J is TRBJ1-1; no firm D call. Between the trimmed V and J ends, which lost 4 bases and 2 bases, there was a span of 11 bases. This CDR3 comprises 13 residues. Germline assignment: CDR1 DFQATT and CDR2 SNEGSKA (reference sequence).

This clonotype was picked up many times. The chain combines TRBV28 with TRBJ2-1; D not certain. Deletions cut 6 bases from V and 1 base from J, with 10 bases between. The CDR3 extends over 14 amino acids. CDR1 MDHEN and CDR2 SYDVKM come from the germline V gene. The CDR3 sequence: CASSDKFSYNEQFF. As DNA, the CDR3 is TGTGCCAGCAGCGACAAGTTTTCCTACAATGAGCAGTTCTTC.

This clonotype was seen a few times. The J gene is TRBJ2-2, the V gene TRBV28; the D gene could be TRBD1 or TRBD2 (5 bases each). The CDR3 length is 13 residues. V was shortened by 8 bases and J by 1 base, with 8 bases between the two germline ends. Germline V lookup: CDR1 MDHEN, CDR2 SYDVKM. CDR3 sequence: CASRDGNTGELFF. The DNA of the CDR3 is TGTGCCAGCCGGGACGGGAACACCGGGGAGCTGTTTTTT.

The V call is TRBV7-9, the J call TRBJ1-2; TRBD1 agrees at 8 bases. The junction had 5 bases not matched to a gene; V was cut back by 1 base and J by 13 bases. Per germline, CDR1 SEHNR and CDR2 FQNEAQ (reference sequence). There are 12 residues in the CDR3. CDR3 bases: TGTGCCAGCAGCTTAGTGGGACAGGTCGCCACCTTC. This gives the protein CASSLVGQVATF.

This clonotype was counted ten times or more. The chain is built from TRBV7-2 and TRBJ2-1; D call uncertain. Germline assignment: CDR1 SGHTA and CDR2 FQGNSA. This CDR3 has 12 amino acids. V shed 0 bases and J shed 7 bases, with 4 bases lying between them. The CDR3 here is CASSLASNEQFF. The CDR3 coding sequence is TGTGCCAGCAGCTTAGCTTCGAATGAGCAGTTCTTC.

This clonotype has a count of ten or more. The chain employs TRBV6-1 and TRBJ1-2, with unresolved D. Trimming shortened V by 8 bases and J by 0 bases, and 13 bases separated the two germline ends. Germline CDR1 is MNHNS and CDR2 is SASEGT. CDR3 length: 14 amino acids. The CDR3 loop is CASLGGLANYGYTF. In DNA, the CDR3 is TGTGCCAGCTTGGGAGGGTTAGCTAACTATGGCTACACCTTC.

About this clonotype: Germline is not matched at one junction end, which may reflect a read error. V and J are TRBV2 and TRBJ2-1; D is ambiguous. CDR3 length equals 11 residues. Germline CDR1 reads SNHLY; CDR2 reads FYNNEI. The DNA of the CDR3 is TGTGCCAGCAGTGTTGATAGGGCCCCGGTCTTC. The encoded protein is CASSVDRAPVF.

This chain connects TRBV19 to TRBJ2-4; 7 positions agree with TRBD1. Unmatched junction bases numbered 6, after V lost 4 bases and J lost 3 bases. CDR3 length: 15 amino acids. In germline, CDR1 is LNHDA, CDR2 SQIVND (reference sequence). CDR3 loop: CASSKRQGRKNIQYF. The DNA of the CDR3 is TGTGCCAGTAGTAAAAGACAGGGCCGCAAAAACATTCAGTACTTC.

This clonotype was seen a few times. The rearrangement joins TRBV27 to TRBJ2-1, with 11 bases aligning to TRBD2. V was clipped by 1 base and J by 0 bases; unmatched bases: 11. The germline gives CDR1 MNHEY, CDR2 SMNVEV (reference sequence). The CDR3 runs to 20 residues. For the CDR3, the DNA is TGTGCCAGCAGTTTATTAGCCGGACTAGCGGGTCAGAGCTCCTACAATGAGCAGTTCTTC. It specifies CASSLLAGLAGQSSYNEQFF.

Comments on this clonotype: A read error may explain this, as a much larger clone is one base away. The chain links TRBV20-1 to TRBJ1-1, with D possibly TRBD1 on 5 matching bases. CDR3 length: 12 amino acids. V lost 4 bases, J lost 6 bases, and 12 bases lay in between. Germline V gene data show CDR1 as DFQATT and CDR2 as SNEGSKA (reference sequence). The CDR3, as DNA: TGCAGTGCTACAGGGAGAAAGGCTGAAGCTTTCTTT. The encoded protein is CSATGRKAEAFF.

The rearrangement joins TRBV2 to TRBJ1-2, with TRBD1 matching 7 bases. This CDR3 has 15 amino acids. CDR1 and CDR2 (germline): SNHLY, FYNNEI. Trimming took 6 bases from V and 2 from J; bases not matched to a gene: 9. The CDR3 region is CASREGQIGNYGYTF. CDR3 DNA sequence: TGTGCCAGCAGGGAGGGACAGATCGGGAACTATGGCTACACCTTC.

This clonotype occurred a few times. This chain links TRBV7-2 with TRBJ2-3; either TRBD1 or TRBD2 may fit D (5 bases each). Trimming cost V 6 bases and J 5 bases, with 15 bases left between them. The CDR3 covers 14 residues. The germline V gene has CDR1 SGHTA and CDR2 FQGNSA. The CDR3 is CASRGDRTGDTQYF. The CDR3 DNA follows: TGTGCCAGCAGAGGGGACCGTACGGGAGATACGCAGTATTTT.

This rearrangement joins TRBV29-1 to TRBJ1-1, with D hard to call. V was pared by 7 bases and J by 0 bases, with 12 bases between. Germline V gene sequence: CDR1 SQVTM, CDR2 ANQGSEA. CDR3 length: 13 amino acids. The CDR3: CSGADSVNTEAFF. The CDR3 coding sequence is TGCAGCGGCGCCGACTCGGTGAACACTGAAGCTTTCTTT.

V gene TRBV15 combines with J gene TRBJ2-3; TRBD1 agrees at 7 bases. CDR3 length: 14 amino acids. Unmatched junction bases numbered 4, after V lost 3 bases and J lost 4 bases. CDR1 and CDR2 from the germline V gene are LNHNV and YYDKDF (reference sequence). The CDR3 region has the DNA TGTGCCACCAGCAGGATTACAGGGGCAGATACGCAGTATTTT. Translation gives CATSRITGADTQYF.

With respect to this clonotype: An end of the junction does not agree with germline; a read error may underlie this. The rearrangement uses TRBV7-9 and TRBJ1-1; D possibly corresponds to TRBD1 (5 bases). Germline V CDR1 and CDR2: SEHNR, FQNEAQ (reference sequence). The CDR3 is 13 residues long. In DNA, the CDR3 is TGTGCCAGCGGCTTAGGGACGGTCCCTGAAGCTTTCTTT. Its protein is CASGLGTVPEAFF.